This T cell receptor (beta chain) was identified in a study of CD8+ T cells in alopecia areata. Sequencing used cDNA as its template, made by extracting RNA and reverse transcribing it. Clones were sequenced by immunoSEQ multiplex PCR, and TCRdb holds only the in-frame ones, with some missing. The data show about 220,000 clones, less than 75% seen once. This CDR3 spans 14 amino acids. Germline V gives CDR1 SGHTA, CDR2 FQGNSA. Trimming took off 3 bases at V and 5 bases at J, with 13 bases between the two ends. As for treatment: oral pan-JAK inhibitor, 5-10 mg twice daily. This clone showed up just once.

The TCR was taken from a human donor with alopecia areata. The sample here was CD4+ T cells sorted from blood, taken at week 4, from a patient treated with tofacitinib. The rearrangement links TRBV7-2 to TRBJ2-5, with TRBD1 as a possible D gene (6 bases). CDR3 sequence: CASSFGWGLETQYF. The CDR3 DNA sequence: TGTGCCAGCAGCTTTGGGTGGGGGCTTGAGACCCAGTACTTC.